The 10 T cell receptor beta chains in this list originate from one sample, sequenced in a study of CD8+ T cells in alopecia areata. Extraction of RNA preceded its reverse transcription into cDNA, which served as the sequencing template. Profiling relied on immunoSEQ multiplex PCR, and the TCRdb table lists in-frame clones only, not all of them. This sample has 150,000 to 200,000 clones; approximately 49% occur once, and the top ten carry over 9%. Described treatment: oral pan-JAK inhibitor, 5-10 mg twice daily. The sequencing here drew on CD8+ T cells sorted from blood, taken between weeks 51 and 54, from a patient treated with tofacitinib. Source of these receptors: a human donor with alopecia areata.

This sequence joins TRBV29-1 and TRBJ1-4; 7 nucleotides agree with TRBD1. V gave up 4 bases and J gave up 8 bases; unmatched junction bases: 7. The V gene's germline CDR1 is SQVTM and CDR2 ANQGSEA. The CDR3 totals 13 residues. CDR3 loop: CSVGGGSSEKLFF. CDR3 DNA: TGCAGCGTTGGAGGGGGCTCAAGCGAAAAACTGTTTTTT.

The chain uses TRBV7-9 and TRBJ1-1; 7 bases are a match to TRBD1. Trimming at V came to 3 bases and at J to 4 bases, leaving 8 bases not matched to a gene. CDR1 and CDR2 from the germline V gene are SEHNR and FQNEAQ (reference sequence). There are 15 residues in the CDR3. CDR3 in DNA: TGTGCCAGCAGCTTTGGAGGACAGGAGGTCACTGAAGCTTTCTTT. This codes for CASSFGGQEVTEAFF.

The V and J genes are TRBV14 and TRBJ2-5; D might be TRBD2 (5 bases). The germline CDR1 and CDR2 sequences are SGHDN and FVKESK. Trimming left V 5 bases short and J 5 bases short, with 12 bases between. There are 13 residues in the CDR3. The CDR3 loop is CASSSYWEETQYF. CDR3 nucleotides: TGTGCCAGCAGCAGCTACTGGGAGGAGACCCAGTACTTC. The whole variable domain, remainder taken from reference TRBV14 and TRBJ2-5, is EAGVTQFPSHSVIEKGQTVTLRCDPISGHDNLYWYRRVMGKEIKFLLHFVKESKQDESGMPNNRFLAERTGGTYSTLKVQPAELEDSGVYFCASSSYWEETQYFGPGTRLLVL.

A word on this clone: Other DNA sequences within the sample encode an identical CDR3. J is TRBJ2-7 and V is TRBV29-1; 11 positions match TRBD1. Germline trimming cut 7 bases from V and 2 bases from J; bases unmatched to any gene: 1. Germline values: CDR1 SQVTM, CDR2 ANQGSEA. The CDR3 runs to 12 residues. In nucleotides, the CDR3 is TGCAGCGGGGGACAGGGGGCCTACGAGCAGTACTTC. This translates into CSGGQGAYEQYF.

CDR3 in DNA: TGCAGCGCTCGACAGGGGAACACTGAAGCTTTCTTT. It translates to CSARQGNTEAFF. The chain uses TRBV29-1 and TRBJ1-1; 7 bases fit TRBD1. Germline assignment: CDR1 SQVTM and CDR2 ANQGSEA. The CDR3 is 12 residues long. J was trimmed by 1 base and V by 7 bases; bases with no gene match: 3.

The rearrangement links TRBV15 to TRBJ2-1; no clear D. The germline V and J ends were trimmed by 5 bases and 5 bases, with 13 bases remaining between them. CDR1 is LNHNV and CDR2 is YYDKDF in the germline V gene (reference sequence). There are 14 residues in the CDR3. The CDR3, as DNA: TGTGCCACCAGCCTCTCCCCAGAGGACAATGAGCAGTTCTTC. Its protein is CATSLSPEDNEQFF.

This clone was counted a single time. The genes are TRBV25-1 and TRBJ2-5; D is possibly TRBD1 (6 bases). Per the germline V gene, CDR1 is MGHDK and CDR2 is SYGVNS. Trimming took off 2 bases at V and 4 bases at J, with 11 bases between the two ends. The CDR3 covers 14 residues. The CDR3 is CASSEQGLGETQYF. The CDR3 coding sequence is TGTGCCAGCAGTGAACAGGGGTTGGGAGAGACCCAGTACTTC.

CDR3 region: CASSLGPGSNYEQYF. CDR3 sequence (DNA): TGTGCCAGCAGCTTAGGCCCGGGGTCGAACTACGAGCAGTACTTC. This chain links TRBV7-9 with TRBJ2-7; maybe TRBD2 (5 bases). Trimming shortened V by 1 base and J by 3 bases, and 13 bases separated the two germline ends. Germline CDR1 is SEHNR and CDR2 is FQNEAQ (reference sequence). The CDR3 has 15 amino acids. Full variable domain (outside the CDR3, taken from reference TRBV7-9 and TRBJ2-7): DTGVSQNPRHKITKRGQNVTFRCDPISEHNRLYWYRQTLGQGPEFLTYFQNEAQLEKSRLLSDRFSAERPKGSFSTLEIQRTEQGDSAMYLCASSLGPGSNYEQYFGPGTRLTVT.

V and J are TRBV30 and TRBJ2-2; D possibly corresponds to TRBD2 (6 bases). V was shortened by 2 bases and J by 7 bases, with 8 bases between the two germline ends. CDR3 length: 12 residues. Germline loops: CDR1 GTSNPN, CDR2 SVGIG (reference sequence). The CDR3 reads CAWSTGDGELFF. The DNA for the CDR3 is TGTGCCTGGAGTACGGGGGACGGGGAGCTGTTTTTT.

The chain has TRBV9 and TRBJ2-5; D gene unclear. Per germline, CDR1 SGDLS and CDR2 YYNGEE. The CDR3 is 13 residues long. The V and J ends lost 0 bases and 7 bases respectively, with 10 bases between them. This chain's CDR3 is CASSVVGDGTQYF. The CDR3 nucleotides read TGTGCCAGCAGCGTAGTTGGGGATGGGACCCAGTACTTC.